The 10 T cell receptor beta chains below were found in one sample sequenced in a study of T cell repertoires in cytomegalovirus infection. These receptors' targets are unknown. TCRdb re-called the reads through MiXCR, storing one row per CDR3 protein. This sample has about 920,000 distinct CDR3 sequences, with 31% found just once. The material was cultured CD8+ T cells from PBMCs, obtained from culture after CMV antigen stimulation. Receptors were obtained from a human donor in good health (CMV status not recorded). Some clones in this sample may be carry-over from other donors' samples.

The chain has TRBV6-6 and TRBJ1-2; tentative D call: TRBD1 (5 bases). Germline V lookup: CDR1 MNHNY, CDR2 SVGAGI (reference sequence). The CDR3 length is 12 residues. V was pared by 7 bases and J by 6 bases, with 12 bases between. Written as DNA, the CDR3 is TGTGCCAGCACCCCCCCGGGGGATGGCTACACCTTC. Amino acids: CASTPPGDGYTF.

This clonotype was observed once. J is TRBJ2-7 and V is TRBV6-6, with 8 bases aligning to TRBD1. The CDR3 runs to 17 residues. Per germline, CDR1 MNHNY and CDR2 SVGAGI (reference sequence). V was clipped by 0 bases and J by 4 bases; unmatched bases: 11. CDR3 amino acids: CASSYSNPGGLVYEQYV. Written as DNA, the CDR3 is TGTGCCAGCAGTTACTCGAATCCAGGGGGCTTAGTTTACGAGCAGTACGTC.

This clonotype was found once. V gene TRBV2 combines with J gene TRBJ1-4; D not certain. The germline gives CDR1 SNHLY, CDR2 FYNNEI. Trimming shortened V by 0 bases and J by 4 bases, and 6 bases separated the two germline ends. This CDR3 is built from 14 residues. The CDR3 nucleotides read TGTGCCAGCAGTGAAGCGCTTCGTAATGAAAAACTGTTTTTT. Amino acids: CASSEALRNEKLFF.

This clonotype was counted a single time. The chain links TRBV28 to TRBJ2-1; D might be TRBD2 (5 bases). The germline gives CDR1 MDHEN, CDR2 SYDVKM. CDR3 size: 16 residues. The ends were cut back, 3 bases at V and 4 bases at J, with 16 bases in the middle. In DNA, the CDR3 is TGTGCCAGCAGTTTGGGAGATGGCTATAGGTACAATGAGCAGTTCTTC. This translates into CASSLGDGYRYNEQFF. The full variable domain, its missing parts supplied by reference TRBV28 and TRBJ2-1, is DVKVTQSSRYLVKRTGEKVFLECVQDMDHENMFWYRQDPGLGLRLIYFSYDVKMKEKGDIPEGYSVSREKKERFSLILESASTNQTSMYLCASSLGDGYRYNEQFFGPGTRLTVL.

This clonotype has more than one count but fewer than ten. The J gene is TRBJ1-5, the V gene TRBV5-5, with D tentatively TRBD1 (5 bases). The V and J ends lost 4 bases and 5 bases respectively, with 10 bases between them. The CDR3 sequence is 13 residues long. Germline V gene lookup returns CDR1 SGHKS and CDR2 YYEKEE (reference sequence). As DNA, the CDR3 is TGTGCCAGCAGCCCCGGGGACGATCAGCCCCAGCATTTT. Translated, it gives CASSPGDDQPQHF.

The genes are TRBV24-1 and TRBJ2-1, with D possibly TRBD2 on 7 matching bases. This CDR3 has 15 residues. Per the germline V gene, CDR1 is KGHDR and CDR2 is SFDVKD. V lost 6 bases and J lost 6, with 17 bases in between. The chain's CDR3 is CATSKGGGAINEQFF. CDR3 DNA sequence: TGTGCCACCAGTAAGGGGGGGGGGGCAATCAATGAGCAGTTCTTC.

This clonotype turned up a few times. The CDR3 reads CASSYSAKDGLRAFF. The CDR3 region has the DNA TGTGCCAGCAGTTACTCAGCAAAGGACGGGCTGCGAGCTTTCTTT. The V and J genes are TRBV6-2 or TRBV6-3 and TRBJ1-1; D unclear. The CDR3 extends over 15 amino acids. Trimming removed 0 bases from V and 10 bases from J, with 18 bases in between. CDR1 is MNHEY and CDR2 is SVGEGT in the germline V gene.

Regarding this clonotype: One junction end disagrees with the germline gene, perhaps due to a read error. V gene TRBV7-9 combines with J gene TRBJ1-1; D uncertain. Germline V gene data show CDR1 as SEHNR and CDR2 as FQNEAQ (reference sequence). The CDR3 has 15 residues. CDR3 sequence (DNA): TGTGCCATCAGCTCCCCCCTGACATTGCGCACTGAAGCTTTCTTT. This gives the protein CAISSPLTLRTEAFF.

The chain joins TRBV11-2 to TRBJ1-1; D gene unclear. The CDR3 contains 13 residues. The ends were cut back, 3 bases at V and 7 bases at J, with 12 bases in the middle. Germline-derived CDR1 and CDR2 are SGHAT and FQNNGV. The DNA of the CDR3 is TGTGCCAGCAGCTTCTCCCCGGTCGGTGAAGCTTTCTTT. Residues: CASSFSPVGEAFF.

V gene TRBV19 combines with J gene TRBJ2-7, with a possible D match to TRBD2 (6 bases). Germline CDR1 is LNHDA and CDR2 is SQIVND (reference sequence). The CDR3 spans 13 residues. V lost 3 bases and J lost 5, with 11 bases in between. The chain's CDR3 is CASSMGGTNEQYV. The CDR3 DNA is TGTGCCAGTAGTATGGGGGGAACGAACGAGCAGTACGTC.